This TCR beta chain was captured in a study of CD8 T cells in Susac syndrome. The CDR3 length is 14 residues. Germline CDR1 and CDR2: DFQATT and SNEGSKA (reference sequence). To note about this clonotype: A read error may account for a junction end that differs from germline.

With random hexamers, reverse transcription was performed on roughly 0.45 to 1 ug of RNA. TCRdb reprocessed the immunoSEQ multiplex PCR reads via MiXCR and lists one record per CDR3 protein. The sample records approximately 50,000 distinct CDR3 sequences, around 95% being singletons. The TCR comes from a human donor with Susac syndrome. V is TRBV20-1 and J is TRBJ2-1; either TRBD1 or TRBD2 may supply D (5 bases each). The source material was CD8+ T cells from PBMCs. The CDR3, as DNA: TGCAGTCCTGTTGGGGGAGCGGTATACAATGAGCAGCTCTTC. Amino acid sequence: CSPVGGAVYNEQLF.